Sequencing of this TCR beta chain was carried out in a study of regulatory T cells in long-lasting Graves disease. The ends lost 4 bases at V and 5 bases at J; junction bases unmatched: 10. Germline assignment: CDR1 SGHNT and CDR2 YENEEA. CDR3 length: 17 residues. Time point of the sample: persistent/refractory GD, antithyroid drugs over 5 years with positive TRAb. There was RNA extracted from PBMCs, and the TCR library was made from it. Building of the TCR beta libraries involved iRepertoire HTBI primers and Arm-PCR of CDR3 regions. TCRdb reprocessed the multiplex PCR reads via MiXCR and lists one record per CDR3 protein. Of 400,000 to 500,000 distinct CDR3 sequences detected, approximately 21% appear once; the ten largest clones hold 7.1%. Regarding this clonotype: Its specificity is not known.

General study results and limits: Analyses excluded thyroid tissue, covering peripheral blood alone.

The sample in question was peripheral blood mononuclear cells (PBMCs), obtained when the disease was refractory, from a patient treated with antithyroid drugs. This TCR came from a female donor with Graves disease. The chain links TRBV11-3 to TRBJ2-2, with 10 bases fitting TRBD1. The CDR3 loop is CASSSRAGTGDTGELFF. The CDR3 DNA sequence: TGTGCCAGCAGCTCCCGTGCCGGGACAGGGGATACCGGGGAGCTGTTTTTT.